This TCR beta chain was identified during a study of CD8+CD57+ T cells in acquired aplastic anemia. Study at large: Yields of DNA that came from sorted CD4+ and CD8+ cells averaged about 3.5 ug.

The CDR3 contains 15 residues. Both TCR beta VDJ combination and CDR3 sequence profiling were carried out. Genomic DNA was the template for this profiling. TCRdb processed the reads anew with MiXCR; each CDR3 protein has one entry. This table holds about 210,000 distinct CDR3 sequences, 34% found once. Study-wide findings and caveats: Overlapping CD8+ CDR3 repertoires of patients and controls contained approximately 29 shared sequences.

In the case of this clonotype: Antigen: not known. Mismatch with germline at one junction end may stem from a read error.

The rearrangement links TRBV12-3 or TRBV12-4 to TRBJ1-2, with TRBD1 matching over 7 bases. Sequenced material: sorted CD4+, CD8+, or CD8+CD57+ T cells (not recorded which) from PBMCs. The TCR originated in a human donor in good health, serving as a control. CDR3 sequence reads: CAGSPTSTGTYGYTF. Here the CDR3 DNA reads TGTGCCGGCAGTCCGACCTCGACAGGGACTTATGGCTACACCTTC.